The T cell receptor (beta chain) under discussion was sequenced for a study of T cells in Graves' hyperthyroidism and ophthalmopathy. Newly diagnosed hyperthyroidism patients aged 18 to 65 years had disease lasting under 2 months. First hyperthyroidism diagnosis is when the blood sample was obtained, before any ophthalmopathy symptoms. Study-wide results and caveats: Also found in blood were most expanded thyroid clonotypes above 0.001. Stable hyperthyroidism was separated from ophthalmopathy by a model based on 13 V-J features.

Losses at the gene ends were 3 bases for V and 5 bases for J; bases not matched to a gene: 5. The length of the CDR3 is 15 residues. Germline V CDR1 and CDR2: MNHEY, SMNVEV (reference sequence). In regard to this clonotype: Its antigen is as yet unknown.

The CDR3 regions of TCR beta were amplified from RNA transcripts. An initial round of RT-PCR targeting the TCR CDR3 relied on the HTBI primer set. In TCRdb, the multiplex PCR reads were re-called with MiXCR into one record per CDR3 protein. The sample records hundreds of thousands of distinct CDR3 sequences, about 15% being singletons. The rearrangement joins TRBV27 to TRBJ2-1; 9 bases line up with TRBD2. This receptor was taken from a young woman with Graves' hyperthyroidism that later progressed to Graves' ophthalmopathy. The sequencing sample was made of blood. CDR3 sequence reads: CASSFSREGHNEQFF. The DNA of the CDR3 is TGTGCCAGCAGTTTTTCGCGGGAGGGCCACAATGAGCAGTTCTTC.